The 11 T cell receptor beta chains below were found in one sample sequenced in a study of OX40 agonist ivuxolimab in advanced cancers. Some clones are missing from TCRdb's copy, which holds only in-frame ones; the method was immunoSEQ multiplex PCR. The table includes more than 50,000 clones, 84% detected once. Material: CD4+ or CD8+ T cells sorted from blood, obtained in a trial of the OX40 agonist ivuxolimab. The receptors were sampled from an adult with an advanced solid tumor such as melanoma, head and neck, liver or kidney cancer.

This clone was counted once. The rearrangement links TRBV7-8 to TRBJ1-3; TRBD1 matches at 11 bases. V shed 0 bases and J 4 bases; nucleotides not matched to a gene: 5. From germline, CDR1 is SGHVS and CDR2 FQNEAQ. This CDR3 has 17 amino acids. The CDR3 nucleotides are TGTGCCAGCAGCTTAGCAGCGGACAGGGGGCCCGGAAACACCATATATTTT. Residues: CASSLAADRGPGNTIYF.

The V gene is TRBV18, the J gene TRBJ1-1, with D perhaps matching TRBD1 (5 bases). Trimming took 2 bases from V and 0 from J, leaving 10 bases between them. CDR1 is KGHSH, CDR2 LQKENI, per germline. The CDR3 spans 15 residues. The CDR3 spells CASSPSEGMNTEAFF. CDR3 DNA sequence: TGTGCCAGCTCACCATCGGAGGGGATGAACACTGAAGCTTTCTTT.

CDR3 sequence reads: CASSLPAGGSYEQYF. The CDR3 DNA follows: TGTGCCAGCAGTTTGCCTGCGGGAGGAAGCTACGAGCAGTACTTC. The V call is TRBV28, the J call TRBJ2-7, with 8 bases lining up with TRBD2. This CDR3 has 15 residues. Germline values: CDR1 MDHEN, CDR2 SYDVKM. V lost 3 bases to trimming and J lost 3 bases; unmatched junction nucleotides: 7.

This clone appeared a few times. The chain uses TRBV7-9 and TRBJ2-7; 11 bases map to TRBD2. The CDR3 extends over 14 amino acids. The germline CDR1 and CDR2 sequences are SEHNR and FQNEAQ (reference sequence). Trimming at V came to 5 bases and at J to 6 bases, leaving 6 bases not matched to a gene. This CDR3 is CASSPGGLAGEQYF. CDR3 nucleotide sequence: TGTGCCAGCAGCCCCGGCGGACTAGCGGGCGAGCAGTACTTC.

The J gene is TRBJ2-1, the V gene TRBV5-1; 8 bases map to TRBD2. The CDR3 has 16 amino acids. J was trimmed by 6 bases and V by 4 bases; bases with no gene match: 12. Germline V CDR1 and CDR2: SGHRS, YFSETQ. In nucleotides, the CDR3 is TGCGCCAGCAGCCCCTCCGGACCGGGGGGGTTCAATGAGCAGTTCTTC. Encoded protein: CASSPSGPGGFNEQFF.

This rearrangement joins TRBV11-2 to TRBJ2-2, with D maybe TRBD1 (5 bases). CDR1 and CDR2 from the germline V gene are SGHAT and FQNNGV. This CDR3 is 15 amino acids long. Trimming shortened V by 5 bases and J by 0 bases, and 10 bases separated the two germline ends. CDR3 in DNA: TGTGCCAGCAGCCCTGACAGCTCGAACACCGGGGAGCTGTTTTTT. Translated, it gives CASSPDSSNTGELFF.

The chain combines TRBV6-1 with TRBJ2-2; no clear D. The CDR3 has 11 amino acids. In germline, CDR1 is MNHNS, CDR2 SASEGT. Deletions cut 8 bases from V and 7 bases from J, with 8 bases between. The CDR3 here is CASGWIGELFF. In DNA form, the CDR3 reads TGTGCCAGCGGGTGGATCGGGGAGCTGTTTTTT.

This chain links TRBV19 with TRBJ2-7; 7 positions match TRBD1. The junction had 5 bases not matched to a gene; V was cut back by 4 bases and J by 2 bases. This CDR3 spans 14 amino acids. Germline V gene data show CDR1 as LNHDA and CDR2 as SQIVND (reference sequence). CDR3 amino acids: CASSNRDSPYEQYF. CDR3 DNA sequence: TGTGCCAGTAGTAACCGGGACAGCCCCTACGAGCAGTACTTC.

The rearrangement joins TRBV28 to TRBJ2-2; D possibly corresponds to TRBD2 (6 bases). Deletions cut 7 bases from V and 1 base from J, with 19 bases between. The CDR3 is 17 amino acids. Germline V gene lookup returns CDR1 MDHEN and CDR2 SYDVKM. The CDR3, as DNA: TGTGCCAGCAACCCACCCGGGGGACCGAAGAACACCGGGGAGCTGTTTTTT. Protein: CASNPPGGPKNTGELFF.

The chain is built from TRBV2 and TRBJ2-3; 7 nucleotides line up with TRBD2. CDR3 length: 17 residues. Germline CDR1 SNHLY, CDR2 FYNNEI. V lost 6 bases to trimming and J lost 2 bases; unmatched junction nucleotides: 14. The DNA for the CDR3 is TGTGCCAGCAGGGCTAGCGGAAGCGTCCTCGTCACAGATACGCAGTATTTT. Its translation: CASRASGSVLVTDTQYF.

This clone was recorded once. The V gene is TRBV7-2, the J gene TRBJ2-1; D is uncertain. V was trimmed by 2 bases and J by 15 bases, leaving 17 bases between them. This CDR3 is 13 amino acids long. Germline V gives CDR1 SGHTA, CDR2 FQGNSA. The CDR3 DNA sequence: TGTGCCAGCAGCTTAAGGCCCGATGGGCTCCCGTTCTTC. It codes for CASSLRPDGLPFF. Full variable domain (rest looked up from reference TRBV7-2 and TRBJ2-1): GAGVSQSPSNKVTEKGKDVELRCDPISGHTALYWYRQSLGQGLEFLIYFQGNSAPDKSGLPSDRFSAERTGGSVSTLTIQRTQQEDSAVYLCASSLRPDGLPFFGPGTRLTVL.